This T cell receptor (beta chain) was sequenced during a study of blood T cells in healthy people across ages (dated by TCRdb to the mid-2010s). About the full investigation: In model experiments, template switching captured about one uniquely barcoded TCR beta cDNA molecule for every two T cells. Age-related changes in TCR beta repertoire diversity were measured in the study by deep sequencing normalized with unique cDNA molecular identifiers. The donors were split into four age groups: young (average roughly 15 years), middle-aged (over 35), aged (over 55) and long-lived (under 90). To avoid experimental bias, donors of different ages were distributed randomly across sequencing lanes. For two donors (one aged 18 to 30 and one aged 80 or older), the study analyzed two additional independent replicas of 1 million unique cDNA reads from the same blood draw.

Library method: 5' RACE. The sequencing machine was an Illumina HiSeq 2500. The second PCR ran for roughly 7 to 12 cycles and used a J-beta primer mix along with a sample-barcoded 5' primer. A template-switch 5' adaptor carrying 12 random nucleotides introduced a unique molecular identifier onto each TCR beta cDNA molecule. Each sample yielded at least 2.5 million CDR3-containing paired-end reads. All of the RNA was converted into first-strand cDNA using the Mint cDNA synthesis kit, with a TRBC-specific oligonucleotide serving as the primer. After uracil-DNA glycosylase treatment, a first 18-cycle PCR used universal primers M1SS and BC2_uni_R on all cDNA. The authors' analysis ran thus. For normalization, 1 million high-quality reads were randomly selected from each sample, with every read carrying a distinct molecular identifier. Reads sharing molecular identifiers were discarded rather than binned into consensus sequences. CDR3 identification, clonotype clustering and error correction used MiTCR with a Q25 quality threshold and the strictest error-elimination algorithm. A nonparametric unseen species model with Euler transformation was used to estimate a lower bound on total TCR beta diversity. The public reads were reprocessed in TCRdb via fastp at Q25 and MiXCR, keeping in-frame beta chains. Duplicate CDR3 protein sequences are folded into a single record with the most common DNA and genes. For this entry, the V and J calls and clone size follow TCRdb and not the study's own pipeline. Present in this sample are some 640,000 distinct CDR3 sequences, approximately 30% of which were seen just once. 15% to 17% of the sample is in the top ten clones.

Broad study findings and their caveats: As age increased, observed TCR beta diversity per million T cells dropped in a roughly linear way, and a significant reduction was already evident by age approximately 40. The CMV infection status of donors was not known, potentially confounding age-related changes in expanded clonotypes. There was a strong correlation between observed TCR beta diversity and the percentage of naive T cells measured by flow cytometry. Compared with the aged group, more naive CD4+ T cells, fewer expanded clones and increased TCR diversity were shown by the long-lived group, suggesting age selection. Estimates of total diversity based on one million sequenced T cells were regarded as lower bounds and as underestimates. Conclusive comparison of naive and antigen-experienced compartments was prevented by the profiling of bulk unsorted PBMCs.

Systemically healthy Caucasian individuals from Russia, approximately 39 in total and aged roughly 6 to 100 years, were included as donors. Each donor gave ten milliliters of peripheral blood, drawn into EDTA-treated Vacutainer tubes. PBMCs were isolated by Ficoll-Paque density-gradient centrifugation, with at least 6 million obtained per sample. Trizol reagent was used to extract total RNA from the PBMCs, yielding at least 6 micrograms per sample. Naive CD45RAhigh/CD27high T cell percentages were measured by flow cytometry on a PBMC aliquot from every donor. Measured from the cysteine to the phenylalanine, the CDR3 is 14 residues long. This entry keeps only the CDR3 DNA: 42 bases, framed from base 1. CDR1 is given as DFQATT and CDR2 as SNEGSKA, both from the germline V gene (reference sequence). As to this clonotype: Its antigen remains undetermined. There are no base qualities to consult, and no much larger clone falls within one base.

Recombination linked TRBV20-1 to TRBJ2-4; 9 bases in the middle match TRBD2. The J call may be mistaken, given a closer DNA end match to TRBJ2-7. This clonotype originated in a woman older than 75 in good health. The sample consisted of blood. CDR3 reads: CSARDAGGPYEQYF. The DNA is as follows: TGCAGTGCTAGAGATGCGGGAGGGCCTTACGAGCAGTACTTC.